This T cell receptor (beta chain) was captured by sequencing in a study of T cells in localized non-small cell lung cancer. General study points: Longer overall survival was associated with a higher density of T cells in the blood.

The method was immunoSEQ multiplex PCR; TCRdb's version includes in-frame clones alone and lacks a portion of them. Among over a thousand clones listed, 28% were seen once. Germline V gene data show CDR1 as MNHGY and CDR2 as SAAAGT. The length of the CDR3 is 13 residues. V gave up 0 bases and J gave up 6 bases; unmatched junction bases: 0. This clone was counted only a few times. Its specificity is not known. This specimen consisted of normal lung tissue next to the tumor, obtained before any cancer treatment. This clonotype was obtained from a man aged 35 to 70 with stage III squamous cell lung carcinoma. The rearrangement joins TRBV6-8 to TRBJ2-7; 9 bases fit TRBD1. The CDR3 region is CASSYSDRGEQYF. The CDR3 DNA reads TGTGCCAGCAGTTACTCGGACAGGGGCGAGCAGTACTTC.